This TCR beta chain was sequenced for a study of blood T cell repertoires in COVID-19. Study-level information: PBMCs, B-cell-depleted T cells, or T cells were the source of the cDNA or gDNA that made up the material.

Each participant's cohort was designated according to participant-reported clinical history. Someone with COVID-19 had been met by exposed participants within 2 weeks before study entry. Germline-derived CDR1 and CDR2 are SGHVS and FQNEAQ. CDR3 length: 14 amino acids. V was pared by 7 bases and J by 5 bases, with 15 bases between. Sequencing was performed with immunoSEQ multiplex PCR; in TCRdb, only in-frame clones are kept and a portion is missing. Among approximately 70,000 clones listed, around 65% were seen once. The sequencing sample was made of PBMCs or T cells enriched from blood (not recorded which). This clonotype was sampled from a woman aged 60-75 years who had been exposed to COVID-19. The chain joins TRBV7-8 to TRBJ1-5, with D possibly matching TRBD1 (6 bases). DNA for the CDR3: TGTGCCAGCACCATGTTAGAGGGGGATCAGCCCCAGCATTTT. The encoded protein is CASTMLEGDQPQHF. The whole variable domain, filled in from reference TRBV7-8 and TRBJ1-5, reads GAGVSQSPRYKVAKRGQDVALRCDPISGHVSLFWYQQALGQGPEFLTYFQNEAQLDKSGLPSDRFFAERPEGSVSTLKIQRTQQEDSAVYLCASTMLEGDQPQHFGDGTRLSIL.